The 20 T cell receptor beta chains given below trace back to one sample, sequenced in a study of CD8 T cells in ankylosing spondylitis. One entry per CDR3 protein, called by TCRdb with MiXCR from the 5' RACE reads. The table records around 320,000 distinct CDR3 sequences, under 25% of them present only once. Input material: blood, either unsorted or a sorted T cell fraction (not recorded which). The receptors derive from a female donor with ankylosing spondylitis or in good health (not recorded which).

This clonotype was counted many times. The chain uses TRBV5-1 and TRBJ2-3; D assignment may be TRBD1 or TRBD2 (6 bases each). Germline CDR1 is SGHRS and CDR2 is YFSETQ. This CDR3 region has 16 residues. With 4 bases removed from V and 0 bases from J, the gap between germline ends came to 15 bases. CDR3 nucleotides: TGCGCCAGCAGCCGGGGGCAGCCTTACAGCACAGATACGCAGTATTTT. As protein: CASSRGQPYSTDTQYF.

The sample holds many counts of this clonotype. V usage is TRBV20-1 and J usage is TRBJ1-2, with 9 bases identical to TRBD1. From germline, CDR1 is DFQATT and CDR2 SNEGSKA (reference sequence). The V gene end was trimmed by 5 bases and the J gene end by 8 bases; junction bases not matched to a gene: 15. The CDR3 runs to 15 residues. The CDR3 is CSAESGTGIFSGYTF. In DNA, the CDR3 is TGCAGTGCTGAATCCGGGACAGGGATCTTCTCCGGCTACACCTTC.

A few counts support this clonotype. This rearrangement joins TRBV28 to TRBJ1-5; D call uncertain. Germline V gene lookup returns CDR1 MDHEN and CDR2 SYDVKM. This CDR3 spans 14 amino acids. V lost 1 base to trimming and J lost 9 bases, with 13 bases between them. The CDR3 reads CASSLFAAEAPQHF. The CDR3 DNA reads TGTGCCAGCAGTTTATTCGCAGCCGAAGCGCCCCAGCATTTT. Full variable domain (remainder filled in from reference TRBV28 and TRBJ1-5): DVKVTQSSRYLVKRTGEKVFLECVQDMDHENMFWYRQDPGLGLRLIYFSYDVKMKEKGDIPEGYSVSREKKERFSLILESASTNQTSMYLCASSLFAAEAPQHFGDGTRLSIL.

In its sample, this clonotype was seen a few times. J is TRBJ1-2 and V is TRBV20-1; 9 bases fit TRBD1. Germline V CDR1 and CDR2: DFQATT, SNEGSKA (reference sequence). This CDR3 has 11 residues. V gave up 6 bases and J gave up 9 bases; unmatched junction bases: 5. DNA for the CDR3: TGCAGTGCCCAACAGGGGGCAAGCTACACCTTC. Its translation: CSAQQGASYTF.

The chain couples TRBV5-1 to TRBJ2-1, with 7 positions matching TRBD1. The CDR3 has 16 amino acids. V shed 2 bases, J shed 3 bases, and the junction held 8 bases outside the gene matches. Germline lookup yields CDR1 SGHRS and CDR2 YFSETQ. CDR3 nucleotides: TGCGCCAGCAGCTTCGTCGACAGGGATCTCTACAATGAGCAGTTCTTC. Amino acids: CASSFVDRDLYNEQFF.

Concerning this clonotype itself: An end of the junction differs from the germline gene, which may be a read error. The chain employs TRBV20-1 and TRBJ2-1; D is undetermined. This CDR3 is built from 10 residues. The germline V gene has CDR1 DFQATT and CDR2 SNEGSKA (reference sequence). DNA of the CDR3: TGCGGTGCCTTACTGAAGGTGCAGTTCTTC. This encodes CGALLKVQFF.

The chain has TRBV7-2 and TRBJ2-2; D uncertain. V shed 8 bases and J shed 0 bases, with 16 bases lying between them. In germline, CDR1 is SGHTA, CDR2 FQGNSA. The CDR3 is made up of 16 amino acids. The CDR3 DNA is TGTGCCAGCGCCGTCAGTGGGCGGTCGAACACCGGGGAGCTGTTTTTT. Amino acid sequence: CASAVSGRSNTGELFF.

There are many counts of this clonotype. The rearrangement uses TRBV10-3 and TRBJ1-5, with a tentative D call TRBD1 (5 bases). CDR3 size: 13 residues. Germline CDR1 is ENHRY and CDR2 is SYGVKD. Trimming left V 10 bases short and J 5 bases short, with 15 bases between. CDR3 region: CATGSDRDQPQHF. In DNA form, the CDR3 reads TGTGCCACCGGCTCCGACAGAGATCAGCCCCAGCATTTT.

The chain uses TRBV29-1 and TRBJ2-7; D is unresolved. Deletions cut 4 bases from V and 5 bases from J, with 9 bases between. There are 11 residues in the CDR3. CDR1 is SQVTM and CDR2 is ANQGSEA in the germline V gene. In nucleotides, the CDR3 is TGCAGCGTTGCCCCCGAGGACGAGCAGTACTTC. This encodes CSVAPEDEQYF.

This clonotype was found a few times. The V and J genes are TRBV9 and TRBJ2-7; perhaps TRBD2 as D (6 bases). Germline CDR1 and CDR2: SGDLS and YYNGEE. V lost 0 bases and J 6 bases, leaving 10 bases between the germline ends. The CDR3 is 13 amino acids. CDR3 loop: CASSVAPAGEQYF. DNA of the CDR3: TGTGCCAGCAGCGTAGCTCCAGCGGGCGAGCAGTACTTC. The full variable domain, in which reference TRBV9 and TRBJ2-7 provide the parts outside the CDR3, is DSGVTQTPKHLITATGQRVTLRCSPRSGDLSVYWYQQSLDQGLQFLIQYYNGEERAKGNILERFSAQQFPDLHSELNLSSLELGDSALYFCASSVAPAGEQYFGPGTRLTVT.

The J gene is TRBJ2-5, the V gene TRBV6-5; TRBD1 matches at 7 bases. Per the germline V gene, CDR1 is MNHEY and CDR2 is SVGAGI. Trimming removed 2 bases from V and 5 bases from J; junction bases left unmatched: 11. CDR3 length: 16 residues. The CDR3 protein is CASSYNPRTGAETQYF. CDR3 coding DNA: TGTGCCAGCAGTTACAACCCAAGGACAGGAGCGGAGACCCAGTACTTC.

In this sample, this clonotype turned up once. V gene TRBV5-1 combines with J gene TRBJ1-4; 10 positions agree with TRBD1. The CDR3 has 16 amino acids. Germline values: CDR1 SGHRS, CDR2 YFSETQ. With V trimmed by 2 bases and J by 7 bases, 8 bases remained unmatched. CDR3 DNA: TGCGCCAGCAGCTTAGACGACAGGGGGCGAAGTGAAAAACTGTTTTTT. Encoded protein: CASSLDDRGRSEKLFF.

Comments on this clonotype: This is likely a read error, given that the CDR3 carries no conserved phenylalanine or tryptophan at its end. This rearrangement joins TRBV5-1 to TRBJ2-5; tentatively, D is TRBD2 (5 bases). Trimming pared 0 bases from V and 5 bases from J, leaving 20 bases between. Germline CDR1 and CDR2: SGHRS and YFSETQ. The CDR3 runs 17 residues. The CDR3 coding sequence is TGCGCCAGCAGCTTGGAGGGCGCTAGAGGGAATATGGAGACCCAGTACCTC. Residues: CASSLEGARGNMETQYL.

CDR3 sequence: CAWSKTSGRNTGELFF. CDR3 nucleotides: TGTGCCTGGAGTAAGACTAGCGGGAGAAACACCGGGGAGCTGTTTTTT. The gene calls are TRBV30 and TRBJ2-2, with 12 bases matching TRBD2. Germline values: CDR1 GTSNPN, CDR2 SVGIG (reference sequence). With V trimmed by 2 bases and J by 2 bases, 3 bases remained unmatched. The CDR3 consists of 16 residues.

This clonotype has only one observation. The chain couples TRBV6-1 to TRBJ2-1, with a tentative D call TRBD1 (5 bases). In germline, CDR1 is MNHNS, CDR2 SASEGT. The CDR3 sequence is 13 residues long. V lost 1 base and J 8 bases, leaving 9 bases between the germline ends. The CDR3 DNA reads TGTGCCAGCAGTGAAGAATGGGGCGATGAGCAGTTCTTC. It specifies CASSEEWGDEQFF.

The chain employs TRBV5-8 and TRBJ2-3, with D possibly being TRBD1 or TRBD2 (5 bases each). Trimming removed 0 bases from V and 2 bases from J, with 13 bases in between. Germline assignment: CDR1 SGHTS and CDR2 YDEGEE. This CDR3 has 16 amino acids. The CDR3 DNA reads as TGTGCCAGCAGCTTGGGGGGGATGTTTAACACAGATACGCAGTATTTT. This translates into CASSLGGMFNTDTQYF.

The chain uses TRBV18 and TRBJ2-2; the D gene is possibly TRBD2 (5 bases). Looked up from germline, CDR1 is KGHSH and CDR2 is LQKENI. This CDR3 has 15 residues. Between the trimmed V and J ends, which lost 1 base and 3 bases, there was a span of 9 bases. The CDR3 loop is CASSPLGEYTGELFF. The DNA of the CDR3 is TGTGCCAGCTCACCACTCGGGGAGTACACCGGGGAGCTGTTTTTT.

V and J are TRBV7-2 and TRBJ2-3, with D unclear. Germline V CDR1 and CDR2: SGHTA, FQGNSA. This CDR3 has 13 residues. V was trimmed by 3 bases and J by 3 bases, leaving 7 bases between them. The CDR3 region has the DNA TGTGCCAGCAGCTTTATGCGGACAGATACGCAGTATTTT. It specifies CASSFMRTDTQYF.

This clonotype showed up just a few times. The rearrangement links TRBV20-1 to TRBJ1-6; possibly TRBD1 for D (5 bases). Germline V gene lookup returns CDR1 DFQATT and CDR2 SNEGSKA (reference sequence). The CDR3 is 13 residues long. Trimming removed 1 base from V and 7 bases from J, with 8 bases in between. The CDR3 DNA follows: TGCAGTGCTAGAGGCCAGGGCAATTCACCCCTCCACTTT. It specifies CSARGQGNSPLHF.

The chain uses TRBV20-1 and TRBJ2-1, with 9 nucleotides matching TRBD2. Germline lookup yields CDR1 DFQATT and CDR2 SNEGSKA (reference sequence). CDR3 length: 13 residues. V lost 5 bases and J lost 6; bases outside the gene matches: 5. The CDR3 loop is CSAPRLAVNEQFF. In DNA, the CDR3 is TGCAGTGCTCCCAGACTAGCGGTCAATGAGCAGTTCTTC.